The source of this TCR beta chain is a study of beta chain features in type 1 diabetes. Overall study results and limits: A definitive answer on HLA type influencing TCRB rearrangement was not reached here. TCRB CDR3s were moderately but significantly shorter in Type 1 diabetes patients in all four CD4+ subsets.

Expressed TCRB transcripts were sequenced, since all the RNA that had been isolated was reverse transcribed. Measured with immunoSEQ multiplex PCR; TCRdb has only the in-frame clones, and not every one. The sample has 860,000 or so clones, 17% seen once. Trimming stripped 2 bases from V and 7 bases from J, with 14 bases between. This CDR3 contains 14 residues. Germline CDR1 and CDR2: KGHSH and LQKENI. This clone occurred a few times. The antigen is not known. Every sorted population was more than 95% pure. This clonotype was sampled from a woman aged 18-29 years in good health. The V call is TRBV18, the J call TRBJ1-2, with TRBD1 as a possible D gene (5 bases). Input material: naive CD4+ T cells from blood. This CDR3 reads CASSPGAEKFGYTF. The CDR3 DNA sequence: TGTGCCAGCTCACCAGGGGCAGAGAAGTTTGGCTACACCTTC.